This T cell receptor (beta chain) stems from a study of cytomegalovirus exposure and HLA in healthy donors. Points from the study as a whole: In a later analysis, a missense DCLRE1C variant was linked to TCR beta V- and J-gene trimming. There was a cluster of highly shared sequence variants that was likely a sequencing artifact. Presence/absence analyses treated sequencing depth as roughly uniform across donors.

Researchers ran the PCR with 60 Vbeta and 13 Jbeta primers. The method was immunoSEQ multiplex PCR; TCRdb's version includes in-frame clones alone and lacks a portion of them. The sample has more than 75,000 clones, over 70% seen once. The ends lost 4 bases at V and 3 bases at J; junction bases unmatched: 3. Germline CDR1 is SGHRS and CDR2 is YFSETQ. The CDR3 loop spans 14 amino acids. Note on this clone: What it binds is unknown.

The clonotype was recovered from a man in his forties or fifties in good health and CMV-seropositive. Sequencing was done on a sample of PBMCs. The gene calls are TRBV5-1 and TRBJ2-3, with TRBD2 identical over 9 bases. The CDR3 region is CASSQTSGTDTQYF. The DNA for the CDR3 is TGCGCCAGCAGCCAGACTAGCGGAACAGATACGCAGTATTTT.